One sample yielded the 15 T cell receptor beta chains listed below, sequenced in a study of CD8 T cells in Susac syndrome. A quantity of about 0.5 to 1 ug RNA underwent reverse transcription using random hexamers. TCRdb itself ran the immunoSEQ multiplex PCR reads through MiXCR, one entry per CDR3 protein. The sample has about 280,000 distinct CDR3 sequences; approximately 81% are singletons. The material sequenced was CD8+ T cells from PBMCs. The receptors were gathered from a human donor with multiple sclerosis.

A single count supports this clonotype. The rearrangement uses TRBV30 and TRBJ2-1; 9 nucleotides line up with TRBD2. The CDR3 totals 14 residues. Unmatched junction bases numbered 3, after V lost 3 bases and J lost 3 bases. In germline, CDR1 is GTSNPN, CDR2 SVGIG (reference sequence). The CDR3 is CAWSLAGSYNEQFF. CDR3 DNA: TGTGCCTGGAGCCTAGCGGGAAGCTACAATGAGCAGTTCTTC.

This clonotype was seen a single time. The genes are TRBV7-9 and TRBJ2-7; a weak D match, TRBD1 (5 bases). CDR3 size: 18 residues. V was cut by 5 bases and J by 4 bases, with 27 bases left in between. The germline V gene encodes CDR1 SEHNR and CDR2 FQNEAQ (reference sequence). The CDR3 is CASSVPTFREPFSYEQYF. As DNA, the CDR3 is TGTGCCAGCAGCGTACCCACCTTCAGGGAACCCTTCTCTTACGAGCAGTACTTC.

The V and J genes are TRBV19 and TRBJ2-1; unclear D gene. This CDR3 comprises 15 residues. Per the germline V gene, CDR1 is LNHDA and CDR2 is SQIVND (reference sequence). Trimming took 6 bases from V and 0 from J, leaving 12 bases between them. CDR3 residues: CASRENDRSYNEQFF. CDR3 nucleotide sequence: TGTGCCAGTAGGGAGAACGACCGCTCCTACAATGAGCAGTTCTTC.

The CDR3 sequence: CASRARDGTSPLHF. The CDR3 DNA is TGTGCCAGCAGGGCCCGGGACGGGACGTCACCCCTCCACTTT. The chain links TRBV3-1 to TRBJ1-6; D possibly corresponds to TRBD1 (5 bases). The length of the CDR3 is 14 residues. Germline values: CDR1 LGHDT, CDR2 YNNKEL (reference sequence). V lost 6 bases, J lost 10 bases, and 16 bases lay in between.

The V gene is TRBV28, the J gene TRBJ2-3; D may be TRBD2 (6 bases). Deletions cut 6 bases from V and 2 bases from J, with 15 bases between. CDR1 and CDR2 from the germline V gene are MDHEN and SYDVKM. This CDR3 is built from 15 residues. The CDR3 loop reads CASRDRDWDTDTQYF. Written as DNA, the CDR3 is TGTGCCAGCAGGGACCGGGACTGGGACACAGATACGCAGTATTTT.

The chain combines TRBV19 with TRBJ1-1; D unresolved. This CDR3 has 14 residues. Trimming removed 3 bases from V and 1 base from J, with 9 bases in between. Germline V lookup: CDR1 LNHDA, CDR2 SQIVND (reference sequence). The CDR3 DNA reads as TGTGCCAGTAGTATTAGGCGGGCGAACACTGAAGCTTTCTTT. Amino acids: CASSIRRANTEAFF.

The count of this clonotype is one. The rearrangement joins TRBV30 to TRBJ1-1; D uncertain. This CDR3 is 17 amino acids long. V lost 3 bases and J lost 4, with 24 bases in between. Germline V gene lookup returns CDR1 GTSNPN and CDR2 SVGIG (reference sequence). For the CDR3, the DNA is TGTGCCTGGAGACAAACGACAAGGGATGGGGTTGGCACTGAAGCTTTCTTT. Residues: CAWRQTTRDGVGTEAFF.

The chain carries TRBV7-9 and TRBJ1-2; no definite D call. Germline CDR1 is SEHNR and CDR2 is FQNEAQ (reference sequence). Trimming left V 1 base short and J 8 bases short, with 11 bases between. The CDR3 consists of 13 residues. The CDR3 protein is CASSLDPRRGYTF. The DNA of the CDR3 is TGTGCCAGCAGCTTAGACCCCAGGAGGGGCTACACCTTC.

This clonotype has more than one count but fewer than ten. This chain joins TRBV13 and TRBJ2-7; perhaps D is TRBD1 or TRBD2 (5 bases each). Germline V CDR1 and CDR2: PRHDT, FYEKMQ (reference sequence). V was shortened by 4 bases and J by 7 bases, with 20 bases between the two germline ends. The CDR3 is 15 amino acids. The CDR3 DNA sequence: TGTGCCAGCAGCTGGCGTGGGGACGGTTCTCTAGAGCAGTACTTC. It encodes CASSWRGDGSLEQYF. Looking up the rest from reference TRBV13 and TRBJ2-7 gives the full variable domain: AAGVIQSPRHLIKEKRETATLKCYPIPRHDTVYWYQQGPGQDPQFLISFYEKMQSDKGSIPDRFSAQQFSDYHSELNMSSLELGDSALYFCASSWRGDGSLEQYFGPGTRLTVT.

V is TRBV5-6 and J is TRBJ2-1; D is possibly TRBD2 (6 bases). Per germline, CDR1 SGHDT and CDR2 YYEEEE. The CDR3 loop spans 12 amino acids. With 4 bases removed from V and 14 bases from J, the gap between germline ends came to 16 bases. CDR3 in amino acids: CASSLEPGAKFF. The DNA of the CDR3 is TGTGCCAGCAGCCTCGAACCGGGAGCCAAGTTCTTC.

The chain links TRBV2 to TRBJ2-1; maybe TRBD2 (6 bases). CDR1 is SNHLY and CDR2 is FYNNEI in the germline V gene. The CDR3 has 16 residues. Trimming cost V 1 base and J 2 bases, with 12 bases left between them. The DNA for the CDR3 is TGTGCCAGCAGTGAAGTACTAGCCTCCGCCTACAATGAGCAGTTCTTC. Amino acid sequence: CASSEVLASAYNEQFF.

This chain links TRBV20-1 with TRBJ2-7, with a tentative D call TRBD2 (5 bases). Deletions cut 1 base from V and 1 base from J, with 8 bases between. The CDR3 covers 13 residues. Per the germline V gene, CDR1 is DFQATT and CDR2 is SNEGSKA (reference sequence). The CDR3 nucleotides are TGCAGTGCTAGAGGCCGGGGTTCCTACGAGCAGTACTTC. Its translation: CSARGRGSYEQYF.

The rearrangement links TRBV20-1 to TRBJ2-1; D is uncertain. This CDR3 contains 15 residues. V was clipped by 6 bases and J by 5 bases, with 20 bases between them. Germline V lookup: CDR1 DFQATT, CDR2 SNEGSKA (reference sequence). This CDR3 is CSAPGGVRENNEQFF. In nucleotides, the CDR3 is TGCAGTGCCCCTGGTGGCGTAAGAGAAAACAATGAGCAGTTCTTC.

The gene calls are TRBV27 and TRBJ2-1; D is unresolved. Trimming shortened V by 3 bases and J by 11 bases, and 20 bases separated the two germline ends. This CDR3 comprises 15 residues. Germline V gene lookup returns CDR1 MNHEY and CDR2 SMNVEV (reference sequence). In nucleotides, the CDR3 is TGTGCCAGCAGTTTGATTGGCCCCAGAAGGGTGAAGCAGTTCTTC. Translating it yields CASSLIGPRRVKQFF.

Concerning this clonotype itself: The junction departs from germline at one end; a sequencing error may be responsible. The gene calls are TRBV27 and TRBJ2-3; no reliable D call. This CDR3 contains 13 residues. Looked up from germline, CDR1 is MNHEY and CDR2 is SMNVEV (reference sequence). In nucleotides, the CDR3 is TGTGCCAACAGTTACGGTAGCACAGATACGCAGTATTTT. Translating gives CANSYGSTDTQYF.